Sequencing of this T cell receptor beta chain was carried out in a study of human T cells and chemical hapten exposure (dated by TCRdb to about 2021). Notes on the research overall: For sensitization, 2% DPC in acetone was applied to a roughly 2 cm by roughly 2 cm area of upper inner arm skin. This study followed changes in the peripheral blood TCR repertoire in vivo during primary and secondary sensitization of alopecia patients to the hapten diphenylcyclopropenone (DPC). Blood was sampled from patients pre-sensitization (week 0) and at 2, 6 and about 24 weeks after DPC sensitization. Patients additionally received weekly therapeutic DPC doses to the scalp throughout the roughly 24-week study period. Some 29 alopecia patients gave blood for TCR sequencing at one to four time points (pre-sensitization, 2, 6 and 24 weeks). The mostly female patient cohort included alopecia areata with under or over 50% scalp involvement, alopecia totalis and alopecia universalis. Libraries were pooled for sequencing, and per-sample TCR yields varied mainly because of small differences in library volumes within the pool. Patch tests used Finn chambers with 0.01% DPC on the upper back, scored after 6 days by International Contact Dermatitis Research Group standards.

This clonotype occurred many times. Its specific antigen is unknown. No base-level quality is on record; no much larger clone is a single base apart. This sample's time point label indicates: pre-sensitization, week 0. This sample's treatment or condition label indicates: therapeutic diphenylcyclopropenone sensitization with weekly scalp DPC. Blood at each patch-test visit was drawn before the patch test was applied. Eligible patients were aged 18 to 70, diagnosed with alopecia, deemed suitable for DPC therapy, and excluded if pregnant. Total RNA was extracted from unfractionated whole blood collected in Tempus Blood RNA tubes. Library preparation employed RACE. Sequencing was performed on a NextSeq 500. During library preparation, unique molecular identifiers were attached to individual cDNA molecules so that TCRs could be counted quantitatively and reproducibly. From each blood RNA sample, both TCR alpha and TCR beta chains were sequenced. The source study handled its data this way. A median of approximately 96,000 TCRs per sample was observed, with a range of 23,224 to 690,600. The Decombinator software suite was used to annotate the V, J and CDR3 of the TCR reads. Every sample was subsampled to the same number of TCRs (28,000) for the PS versus PT1 abundance plots. Expanded TCRs were defined as absent before sensitization and observed at least eight times at the 2-week time point. The public reads were reprocessed in TCRdb via fastp at Q25 and MiXCR, keeping in-frame beta chains. Entries are consolidated by CDR3 protein sequence, retaining the most common genes and DNA. TCRdb assigned the V and J calls; the authors' analysis was not used. The sample table shows tens of thousands of distinct CDR3 sequences, and 8% to 10% are seen once. Roughly 3.5% of the sample belongs to the ten largest clones.

CDR1 SNHLY and CDR2 FYNNEI were looked up in the germline V gene. V is cut by 3 bases and J by 14 bases, and the space between the germline ends is 20 bases. From cysteine to phenylalanine, the CDR3 is 14 amino acids long. Only the CDR3 DNA is retained, 42 bases long and in frame from the first base. The investigation overall reported the following: DPC sensitization did not change how many TCRs were above 1 in 1000 frequency, and no evidence was found of alterations in global repertoire structure. Patch test score was positively correlated with the number of PT1 expanded TCRs, with significance at thresholds 8, 16 and 32 but not at 4. All patients had alopecia, a presumed autoimmune disease, so their immune response might differ from that of healthy individuals. After repeated subsampling, the strength of the expansion versus patch-test correlation and the threshold at which it became significant changed. Significantly more large CDR3 similarity clusters were formed by expanded TCRs than by pre-sensitization or healthy control sets, consistent with antigen-driven responses.

Sequencing was performed on whole blood, taken in connection with sensitization to the hapten diphenylcyclopropenone (DPC). The V and J segments used are TRBV2 and TRBJ2-1; the D segment is perhaps TRBD1 or TRBD2, each sharing 7 matched bases. The receptor was isolated from a middle-aged woman with alopecia areata. Some clones in this sample may be carry-over from other donors' samples. The nucleotide sequence is given as TGTGCCAGCAGTGACGTAATTACAGGGGAGGGGAAGTTCTTC. Translated, this is CASSDVITGEGKFF. Reference TRBV2 and TRBJ2-1 genes cover what lies past the CDR3, so the full variable domain is EPEVTQTPSHQVTQMGQEVILRCVPISNHLYFYWYRQILGQKVEFLVSFYNNEISEKSEIFDDQFSVERPDGSNFTLKIRSTKLEDSAMYFCASSDVITGEGKFFGPGTRLTVL.